This T cell receptor beta chain originates from a study of regulatory T cells in long-lasting Graves disease. About the research overall: Antithyroid drug intake by newly diagnosed Graves' patients had lasted under 3 months.

Assembly of TCR beta libraries relied on iRepertoire HTBI primers together with Arm-PCR of CDR3 regions. TCRdb fed the multiplex PCR reads into MiXCR, producing one record per CDR3 protein. The table has some 240,000 distinct CDR3 sequences, approximately 19% seen once. This clonotype was observed at least ten times. V was pared by 6 bases and J by 4 bases, with 2 bases of the junction left unmatched. Germline V gives CDR1 DFQATT, CDR2 SNEGSKA (reference sequence). The CDR3 totals 13 residues. Time point described: newly diagnosed GD, antithyroid drugs for less than 3 months. The TCR library was made from RNA extracted from PBMCs. This sample also appeared in a second study, on T cells in Graves' hyperthyroidism and ophthalmopathy. That paper states: In making diagnoses, clinical symptoms, serum thyroxine and TRAb, thyroid ultrasound and orbital computed tomography were all used.

The clonotype was recovered from a woman in her twenties or thirties with Graves disease. The material sequenced was peripheral blood mononuclear cells (PBMCs), taken at new diagnosis, from a patient treated with antithyroid drugs. V is TRBV20-1 and J is TRBJ2-5; TRBD2 agrees at 13 bases. The CDR3 spells CSAGLAGAETQYF. DNA for the CDR3: TGCAGTGCCGGACTAGCGGGAGCAGAGACCCAGTACTTC.